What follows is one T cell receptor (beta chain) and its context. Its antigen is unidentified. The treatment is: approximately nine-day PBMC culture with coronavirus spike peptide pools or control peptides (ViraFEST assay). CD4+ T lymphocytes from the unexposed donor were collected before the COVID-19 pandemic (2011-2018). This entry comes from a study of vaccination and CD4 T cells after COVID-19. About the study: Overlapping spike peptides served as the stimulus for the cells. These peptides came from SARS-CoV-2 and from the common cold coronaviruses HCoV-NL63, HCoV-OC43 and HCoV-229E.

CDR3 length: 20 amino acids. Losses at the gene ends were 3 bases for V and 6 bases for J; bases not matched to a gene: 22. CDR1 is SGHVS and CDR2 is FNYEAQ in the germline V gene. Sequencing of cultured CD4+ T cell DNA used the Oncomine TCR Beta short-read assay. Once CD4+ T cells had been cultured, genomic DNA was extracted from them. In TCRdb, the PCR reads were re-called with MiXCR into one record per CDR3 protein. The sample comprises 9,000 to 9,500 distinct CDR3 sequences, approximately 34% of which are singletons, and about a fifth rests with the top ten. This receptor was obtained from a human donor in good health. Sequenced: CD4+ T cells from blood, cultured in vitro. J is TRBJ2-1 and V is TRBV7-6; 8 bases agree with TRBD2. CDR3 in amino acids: CASSFSLPPWVVSGTNEQFF. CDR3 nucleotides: TGTGCCAGCAGCTTTTCTCTCCCTCCCTGGGTTGTTAGCGGGACCAATGAGCAGTTCTTC.